A single sample is the source of the 23 T cell receptor beta chains below, sequenced in a study of blood T cells in healthy people across ages. For the second PCR, which ran for 7 to 11 cycles, a sample-barcoded 5' primer and a J-beta primer mix were used. TCRdb analysed the 5' RACE reads with MiXCR anew, one entry per CDR3 protein. The table records 850,000 to 1,300,000 distinct CDR3 sequences, less than 50% of them present only once. Input material: blood. The receptors here all came from a woman aged 55-70 years in good health.

About this clonotype: At one boundary the junction diverges from the germline segment, which might be a read error. This chain connects TRBV6-2 or TRBV6-3 to TRBJ2-7; weak D call: TRBD1 (5 bases). There are 12 residues in the CDR3. Germline-derived CDR1 and CDR2 are MNHEY and SVGEGT. For the CDR3, the DNA is TGTGTCAGCAGTTCTGACAGCTACGAGCAGTACTTC. Amino acids: CVSSSDSYEQYF.

The rearrangement uses TRBV27 and TRBJ2-3; D is perhaps TRBD1 (6 bases). Per the germline V gene, CDR1 is MNHEY and CDR2 is SMNVEV (reference sequence). CDR3 size: 15 residues. V was shortened by 6 bases and J by 2 bases, with 15 bases between the two germline ends. CDR3 amino acids: CASRVDRYPTDTQYF. The CDR3 DNA reads as TGTGCCAGCAGGGTCGACAGGTACCCCACAGATACGCAGTATTTT.

The sample holds a few counts of this clonotype. The chain employs TRBV20-1 and TRBJ2-1; no reliable D call. Trimming removed 5 bases at V and 9 bases at J, with 8 bases between. The germline gives CDR1 DFQATT, CDR2 SNEGSKA (reference sequence). This CDR3 contains 10 residues. CDR3 coding DNA: TGCAGTGCTGGTTTTAGTGAGCAGTTCTTC. It encodes CSAGFSEQFF.

The rearrangement links TRBV2 to TRBJ2-1, with 15 bases fitting TRBD2. The CDR3 extends over 19 amino acids. J gave up 7 bases and V 3 bases, and 13 bases lay outside the gene matches. Germline-derived CDR1 and CDR2 are SNHLY and FYNNEI. The CDR3 protein is CASSDKATGTSGRRNEQFF. CDR3 in DNA: TGTGCCAGCAGTGATAAGGCAACCGGGACTAGCGGGAGGAGAAATGAGCAGTTCTTC.

The rearrangement joins TRBV5-1 to TRBJ2-5; no reliable D call. The DNA end is a closer match to TRBJ2-7, so the J assignment may be wrong. Germline CDR1 reads SGHRS; CDR2 reads YFSETQ. The CDR3 has 11 amino acids. The CDR3 spells CASDGGYEQYF. The CDR3 nucleotides read TGCGCCAGCGACGGTGGATACGAGCAGTACTTC.

This clonotype was seen repeatedly, ten times or more. V usage is TRBV27 and J usage is TRBJ2-5; D gene unclear. Germline CDR1 and CDR2: MNHEY and SMNVEV (reference sequence). The CDR3 contains 13 residues. The V end lost 5 bases, the J end lost 2 bases, and 9 bases lay between the germline ends. The DNA for the CDR3 is TGTGCCAGCAGTACCCCCAGGCAAGAGACCCAGTACTTC. Protein sequence: CASSTPRQETQYF.

This clonotype was seen a few times. The chain links TRBV27 to TRBJ2-7; D is unresolved. Germline V gives CDR1 MNHEY, CDR2 SMNVEV (reference sequence). The CDR3 contains 16 residues. The V end lost 0 bases, the J end lost 4 bases, and 16 bases lay between the germline ends. The CDR3 nucleotides are TGTGCCAGCAGTTTATCCCCCGACAATGCGGTGTACGAGCAGTACTTC. It is translated as CASSLSPDNAVYEQYF.

The rearrangement uses TRBV6-5 and TRBJ2-1; 7 nucleotides agree with TRBD1. This CDR3 is built from 17 residues. V shed 0 bases and J 6 bases; nucleotides not matched to a gene: 11. Germline V gene sequence: CDR1 MNHEY, CDR2 SVGAGI. The CDR3 nucleotides read TGTGCCAGCAGTTACTCTGGGAGTCCCTCAGGGGGCAATGAGCAGTTCTTC. This gives the protein CASSYSGSPSGGNEQFF.

In the case of this clonotype: An end of the junction does not agree with germline; a read error may underlie this. CDR3 loop: CANSFRETGLLAKNIQYF. CDR3 coding DNA: TGTGCCAACAGCTTCAGGGAGACGGGTCTCCTAGCCAAAAACATTCAGTACTTC. This chain connects TRBV5-5 to TRBJ2-4; D possibly matches TRBD1 or TRBD2 (5 bases each). CDR1 and CDR2 from the germline V gene are SGHKS and YYEKEE (reference sequence). The CDR3 runs 18 residues.

J is TRBJ2-1 and V is TRBV10-3, with D maybe TRBD2 (5 bases). Germline lookup yields CDR1 ENHRY and CDR2 SYGVKD. Trimming removed 0 bases at V and 3 bases at J, with 9 bases between. This CDR3 contains 15 residues. The chain's CDR3 is CAISESMGVYNEQFF. CDR3 nucleotide sequence: TGTGCCATCAGTGAGTCGATGGGAGTCTACAATGAGCAGTTCTTC.

The chain is built from TRBV7-9 and TRBJ2-2; the D is unclear. Germline V gene data show CDR1 as SEHNR and CDR2 as FQNEAQ (reference sequence). This CDR3 region has 14 residues. V was shortened by 2 bases and J by 4 bases, with 8 bases between the two germline ends. This CDR3 is CASSLYSTTGELFF. DNA of the CDR3: TGTGCCAGCAGCTTATACAGCACCACCGGGGAGCTGTTTTTT.

In its sample, this clonotype was seen a few times. This chain connects TRBV6-5 to TRBJ2-2; tentatively, D is TRBD1 (6 bases). Per germline, CDR1 MNHEY and CDR2 SVGAGI. The CDR3 runs to 14 residues. The V end was cut by 2 bases, the J end by 5 bases, with 9 bases between. This CDR3 reads CASSYIQGTGELFF. The CDR3 nucleotides are TGTGCCAGCAGTTACATCCAGGGGACCGGGGAGCTGTTTTTT.

This clonotype was counted only a few times. This chain connects TRBV20-1 to TRBJ2-7; D call uncertain. Trimming left V 4 bases short and J 2 bases short, with 6 bases between. The CDR3 loop spans 11 amino acids. The germline gives CDR1 DFQATT, CDR2 SNEGSKA (reference sequence). CDR3 residues: CSAITTYEQYF. The CDR3 DNA follows: TGCAGTGCTATAACCACCTACGAGCAGTACTTC.

This clonotype appeared once. The V call is TRBV4-1, the J call TRBJ1-5; D unclear. The germline gives CDR1 MGHRA, CDR2 YSYEKL. The length of the CDR3 is 18 residues. V was pared by 1 base and J by 3 bases, with 19 bases between. CDR3 loop: CASSQGLGQPTFNQPQHF. CDR3 nucleotide sequence: TGCGCCAGCAGCCAAGGGCTCGGCCAGCCCACCTTCAATCAGCCCCAGCATTTT.

This clonotype has more than one count but fewer than ten. The chain is built from TRBV20-1 and TRBJ2-5; 7 bases are a match to TRBD2. Germline V gives CDR1 DFQATT, CDR2 SNEGSKA (reference sequence). This CDR3 has 13 residues. Unmatched junction bases numbered 8, after V lost 6 bases and J lost 4 bases. As DNA, the CDR3 is TGCAGTGCCCAGTGGGGGGGAGCAGAGACCCAGTACTTC. Protein: CSAQWGGAETQYF.

The gene calls are TRBV7-9 and TRBJ2-2; no definite D call. The CDR3 spans 12 residues. Per germline, CDR1 SEHNR and CDR2 FQNEAQ (reference sequence). V was pared by 5 bases and J by 6 bases, with 7 bases between. The CDR3 spells CASSPLAGELFF. The CDR3, as DNA: TGTGCCAGCAGCCCCCTGGCCGGGGAGCTGTTTTTT.

This chain links TRBV4-1 with TRBJ1-2; possible D gene TRBD1, 5 bases. In germline, CDR1 is MGHRA, CDR2 YSYEKL. The V gene lost 5 bases and the J gene lost 8 bases, with 18 bases spanning the gap. The CDR3 loop spans 14 amino acids. CDR3 nucleotide sequence: TGCGCCAGCAGCGAACAAGCGGGGCCTTGGGGCTACACCTTC. This codes for CASSEQAGPWGYTF.

This clonotype was counted once. The gene calls are TRBV27 and TRBJ2-3, with 10 bases identical to TRBD2. Losses at the gene ends were 3 bases for V and 0 bases for J; bases not matched to a gene: 12. The V gene's germline CDR1 is MNHEY and CDR2 SMNVEV (reference sequence). CDR3 length: 19 residues. Here the CDR3 reads CASSLTAGTSVTSTDTQYF. The CDR3 DNA is TGTGCCAGCAGTTTGACAGCCGGGACTAGCGTTACTAGCACAGATACGCAGTATTTT.

Concerning this clonotype itself: A much larger clone differs from this one at a single base, so this may be a read error. The chain has TRBV12-3 or TRBV12-4 and TRBJ2-2; D possibly matches TRBD1 or TRBD2 (5 bases each). The CDR3 length is 14 residues. The germline V and J ends were trimmed by 7 bases and 2 bases, with 11 bases remaining between them. The DNA for the CDR3 is TGTGCCAGCACGGGGCGGCTAAACACCGGGGAGCTGTTTTTT. It specifies CASTGRLNTGELFF.

With respect to this clonotype: This may come from a read error, since a much larger clone is one base off. The V gene is TRBV7-2, the J gene TRBJ2-1, with 8 positions matching TRBD2. Matching the DNA end better, TRBJ2-7 makes the J call doubtful. The germline gives CDR1 SGHTA, CDR2 FQGNSA. This CDR3 region has 16 residues. The CDR3 DNA reads as TGTGCCAGCAGCTTAGGGGTAGCGGGGTCGGGCTACGAGCAGTACTTC. Translating gives CASSLGVAGSGYEQYF.

This clonotype has more than one count but fewer than ten. The gene calls are TRBV16 and TRBJ2-3; D gene uncertain. CDR1 is KGHSY, CDR2 FQNENV, per germline. This CDR3 region has 15 residues. V shed 2 bases and J shed 2 bases, with 11 bases lying between them. The CDR3 region has the DNA TGTGCCAGCAGCCAAAAGACCAACCCCACAGATACGCAGTATTTT. This encodes CASSQKTNPTDTQYF.

This clonotype appeared a few times. The CDR3 loop reads CAITRGGMNTEAFF. The CDR3 DNA follows: TGTGCCATCACACGGGGGGGTATGAACACTGAAGCTTTCTTT. The chain carries TRBV10-3 and TRBJ1-1, with D tentatively TRBD1 (5 bases). Looked up from germline, CDR1 is ENHRY and CDR2 is SYGVKD. V was shortened by 7 bases and J by 0 bases, with 12 bases between the two germline ends. The CDR3 is made up of 14 amino acids.

The rearrangement uses TRBV6-1 and TRBJ2-7; TRBD1 matches at 9 bases. The V gene's germline CDR1 is MNHNS and CDR2 SASEGT. The V and J ends lost 2 bases and 3 bases, in that order; junction bases with no gene match: 5. CDR3 length: 15 residues. The CDR3 coding sequence is TGTGCCAGCAGTGAAATCGGGACAGGGAACTACGAGCAGTACTTC. The encoded protein is CASSEIGTGNYEQYF.